The 11 T cell receptor beta chains in this list originate from one sample, sequenced in a study of shared clonotypes between healthy human individuals. Method: immunoSEQ multiplex PCR; TCRdb's copy keeps in-frame clones and lacks some. The table lists over a million clones, approximately 80% of them singletons. Sequences were obtained from memory CD4+ T cells from PBMCs. Subset: CD45RA-negative fraction. These receptors all come from a man younger than 35 in good health. Some clones in this sample may be carry-over from other donors' samples.

V usage is TRBV25-1 and J usage is TRBJ2-1; 7 bases align to TRBD1. Per germline, CDR1 MGHDK and CDR2 SYGVNS. Losses at the gene ends were 2 bases for V and 9 bases for J; bases not matched to a gene: 10. The CDR3 is made up of 15 amino acids. The CDR3 here is CASSERGQLGGEQFF. The CDR3 DNA sequence: TGTGCCAGCAGTGAACGGGGACAGTTAGGGGGTGAGCAGTTCTTC.

The chain recombines TRBV7-9 with TRBJ2-6; D call uncertain. The CDR3 consists of 19 residues. The V end lost 5 bases, the J end lost 1 base, and 21 bases lay between the germline ends. Germline CDR1 SEHNR, CDR2 FQNEAQ (reference sequence). The DNA for the CDR3 is TGTGCCAGCAGCCCCTTCTCTCTAGGTCTGGGTTCTGGGGCCAACGTCCTGACTTTC. It codes for CASSPFSLGLGSGANVLTF.

This clone was recorded a few times. The V gene is TRBV7-9, the J gene TRBJ1-5, with D perhaps TRBD1 (6 bases). The CDR3 consists of 16 residues. V was pared by 4 bases and J by 9 bases, with 22 bases between. Germline V gene lookup returns CDR1 SEHNR and CDR2 FQNEAQ (reference sequence). The CDR3 is CASSSTTPQGTGPQHF. In DNA form, the CDR3 reads TGTGCCAGCAGCTCAACAACCCCTCAGGGGACCGGGCCCCAGCATTTT.

About this clone itself: The junction differs from germline at one of its ends, possibly a read error. The V call is TRBV2, the J call TRBJ2-1, with D possibly TRBD1 on 6 matching bases. The CDR3 has 12 residues. Germline-derived CDR1 and CDR2 are SNHLY and FYNNEI. CDR3 loop: CASRAEGVVSLF. The CDR3 region has the DNA TGTGCCAGCAGGGCAGAGGGGGTGGTCTCCCTCTTC. Full variable domain (rest looked up from reference TRBV2 and TRBJ2-1): EPEVTQTPSHQVTQMGQEVILRCVPISNHLYFYWYRQILGQKVEFLVSFYNNEISEKSEIFDDQFSVERPDGSNFTLKIRSTKLEDSAMYFCASRAEGVVSLFGPGTRLTVL.

This clone was counted a few times. The V gene is TRBV28, the J gene TRBJ1-1; D might be TRBD1 (5 bases). V dropped 5 bases and J dropped 7 bases, with 14 bases sitting between them. Germline V lookup: CDR1 MDHEN, CDR2 SYDVKM. The CDR3 contains 13 residues. The CDR3 spells CASSQGDLREAFF. CDR3 DNA: TGTGCCAGCAGTCAGGGAGACTTACGTGAAGCTTTCTTT.

Here the CDR3 DNA reads TGTGCCAGCAGCTCCCAACCCGGGGGGACGCAGCCCCAGCATTTT. Its translation: CASSSQPGGTQPQHF. The chain couples TRBV7-9 to TRBJ1-5, with D perhaps matching TRBD1 (5 bases). The germline CDR1 and CDR2 sequences are SEHNR and FQNEAQ (reference sequence). V was cut by 4 bases and J by 7 bases, with 17 bases left in between. The CDR3 has 15 amino acids.

The chain combines TRBV28 with TRBJ1-2; D remains ambiguous. The CDR3 has 12 residues. V gave up 5 bases and J gave up 6 bases, with 10 bases separating them. Germline CDR1 MDHEN, CDR2 SYDVKM. As DNA, the CDR3 is TGTGCCAGCAGTACTAGGACCGATGGCTACACCTTC. Translating gives CASSTRTDGYTF.

The chain carries TRBV5-1 and TRBJ1-3, with D uncertain. Trimming stripped 6 bases from V and 2 bases from J, with 12 bases between. This CDR3 comprises 14 residues. The germline V gene encodes CDR1 SGHRS and CDR2 YFSETQ. CDR3 in DNA: TGCGCCAGCAAGGATAAGGATCCTGGAAACACCATATATTTT. This sequence encodes CASKDKDPGNTIYF.

This sequence joins TRBV19 and TRBJ1-2, with 11 bases matching TRBD1. The germline V gene encodes CDR1 LNHDA and CDR2 SQIVND (reference sequence). CDR3 size: 19 residues. J lost 4 bases, V lost 4 bases, and 17 bases had no gene match. The CDR3 DNA follows: TGTGCCAGTAGTACGCCGCCTTGGACAGGGGGCGCAGCTCTCTATGGCTACACCTTC. Its protein is CASSTPPWTGGAALYGYTF.

This rearrangement joins TRBV9 to TRBJ2-7; D might be TRBD1 (6 bases). V gave up 3 bases and J gave up 7 bases, with 17 bases separating them. Germline V gene data show CDR1 as SGDLS and CDR2 as YYNGEE. CDR3 length: 14 residues. CDR3 nucleotides: TGTGCCAGCAGCGACCGGACAGCCGAGGGAGAGCAGTACTTC. This encodes CASSDRTAEGEQYF.

The chain carries TRBV28 and TRBJ2-6; D gene unclear. The V end lost 3 bases, the J end lost 0 bases, and 6 bases lay between the germline ends. Germline values: CDR1 MDHEN, CDR2 SYDVKM. This CDR3 comprises 15 residues. The CDR3 region has the DNA TGTGCCAGCAGTTTTACGAACTCTGGGGCCAACGTCCTGACTTTC. Amino acids: CASSFTNSGANVLTF.